Listed below are T cell receptor beta chains from one sample, sequenced in a study of blood T cell repertoires in COVID-19. TCRdb keeps only in-frame clones here, not all; method: immunoSEQ multiplex PCR. The table records some 210,000 clones, about 94% of them present only once. Material: peripheral blood. All receptors derive from a man between 60 and 75 years old with COVID-19, enrolled during active disease. CDR3s include the opening cysteine and the closing phenylalanine or tryptophan. D genes are given only for firm matches. Only part of the rows carry a size: once, few, many, or a class if the clone is expanded.

clone_size j_call v_call d_call cdr3_nt cdr3_aa
. TRBJ2-1 TRBV10-1 TRBD2 TGCGCCAGCAGTGGGACTAGCGGGGGGGCCGGTAATGAGCAGTTCTTC CASSGTSGGAGNEQFF
. TRBJ2-3 TRBV30 . TGTGCCTGGAGTGTATCCCTACGGTGGGATACGCAGTATTTT CAWSVSLRWDTQYF
. TRBJ2-1 TRBV10-3 . TGTGCCATCAGCTTGGGGGGGGCCGGTGAGCAGTTCTTC CAISLGGAGEQFF
. TRBJ2-1 TRBV11-3 TRBD1 TGTGCCAGCAGCCCTACTCCGGGACAGGGGAGTGAGCAGTTCTTC CASSPTPGQGSEQFF
few TRBJ1-6 TRBV28 TRBD1 TGTGCCAGCAGTCCACGACAGGGTATTTCACCCCTCCACTTT CASSPRQGISPLHF
. TRBJ1-1 TRBV28 . TGTGCCAGCAGCCTCACGGACAGGAACACTGAAGCTTTCTTT CASSLTDRNTEAFF
. TRBJ1-2 TRBV7-2 . TGTGCCAGCAGCCCGGGACACAACTATGGCTACACCTTC CASSPGHNYGYTF
. TRBJ2-3 TRBV24-1 TRBD2 TGTGCCACCAGTGATTCTAGCGGGAGGGCCGCAGATACGCAGTATTTT CATSDSSGRAADTQYF
once TRBJ2-1 TRBV14 TRBD2 TGTGCCAGCAGCCATAGATTAGCGGGGGATATCTACAATGAGCAGTTCTTC CASSHRLAGDIYNEQFF
once TRBJ1-4 TRBV27 . TGTGCCAGCAGTCCCCAGGGCAGGTGGGGAACTAATGAAAAACTGTTTTTT CASSPQGRWGTNEKLFF
. TRBJ1-4 TRBV7-9 TRBD1 TGTGCCAGCACAGCCGGGACAGAAAATGAAAAACTGTTTTTT CASTAGTENEKLFF
. TRBJ2-1 TRBV6-1 TRBD1 TGTGCCAGCAGTAATGGACAGGGGGCTTCGAATGAGCAGTTCTTC CASSNGQGASNEQFF
once TRBJ1-2 TRBV3-1/TRBV3-2 . TGTGCCAGCTCCCACCCCGCGGGGGCACTAGATTATGGCTACACCTTC CASSHPAGALDYGYTF
. TRBJ1-2 TRBV7-9 TRBD1 TGTGCCAGCAGCTCGGGGGGACAGGAGAACTATGGCTACACCTTC CASSSGGQENYGYTF
once TRBJ1-3 TRBV3-1/TRBV3-2 . TGTGCCAGCAGCCAAGTCAGGAACTCTGGAAACACCATATATTTT CASSQVRNSGNTIYF
. TRBJ2-2 TRBV27 TRBD1 TGTGCCAGCAGTTCTTGGACAGGGACCGGGGAGCTGTTTTTT CASSSWTGTGELFF
. TRBJ1-5 TRBV6-5 TRBD1 TGTGCCAGCAAGGGACAGTCAAATCAGCCCCAGCATTTT CASKGQSNQPQHF
. TRBJ2-7 TRBV10-3 TRBD1 TGTGCCATCACCCCGGGACAGGGATCCTACGAGCAGTACTTC CAITPGQGSYEQYF
. TRBJ2-2 TRBV7-9 . TGTGCCAGCAGACATAACGTAAACACCGGGGAGCTGTTTTTT CASRHNVNTGELFF
. TRBJ1-1 TRBV6-5 TRBD1 TGTGCCAGCAGGATGGACAGGGTGAACACTGAAGCTTTCTTT CASRMDRVNTEAFF
. TRBJ1-2 TRBV3-1/TRBV3-2 . TGTGCCAGCAGCCTCCAGGGCTTTGGCTACACCTTC CASSLQGFGYTF
few TRBJ2-7 TRBV4-2 . TGTGCCAGCAGCCAAGATACCGGGGGCTCCTACGAGCAGTACTTC CASSQDTGGSYEQYF
. TRBJ2-3 TRBV5-4 TRBD1 TGTGCCAGCAGCTTGGATGGACAGGGGGCGAGCACAGATACGCAGTATTTT CASSLDGQGASTDTQYF
. TRBJ2-7 TRBV5-1 TRBD2 TGCGCCAGCAGCCAGCGAAAATGGACTAGCGGGAGCTACGAGCAGTACTTC CASSQRKWTSGSYEQYF
. TRBJ2-3 TRBV7-9 TRBD1 TGTGCCAGCAGCCTAGGGACAGGGAGGGTCACAGATACGCAGTATTTT CASSLGTGRVTDTQYF
. TRBJ1-5 TRBV2 TRBD1 TGTGCCAGCAGTGTACAGGGGGCAAACCAGCCCCAGCATTTT CASSVQGANQPQHF
. TRBJ2-7 TRBV20-1 . TGCAGTGCTAGGCAGGGGCGCGAGCAGTACTTC CSARQGREQYF
. TRBJ1-2 TRBV4-2 . TGTGCCAGCAGCCAAGCGCAACAGTTTAACTATGGCTACACCTTC CASSQAQQFNYGYTF
. TRBJ1-2 TRBV3-1/TRBV3-2 TRBD1 TGTGCCAGCAGCCAAGGGACAGGCTCCTATGGCTACACCTTC CASSQGTGSYGYTF
. TRBJ2-3 TRBV7-2 TRBD1 TGTGCCAGCAGCTTGACAGGGTATACGCAGTATTTT CASSLTGYTQYF
. TRBJ1-3 TRBV5-4 TRBD1 TGTGCCAGCAGCGCCACGACAGGGACAAACACCATATATTTT CASSATTGTNTIYF
. TRBJ2-7 TRBV11-1 . TGTGCCAGCAGCGTCGGACAGAGCTCCTACGAGCAGTACTTC CASSVGQSSYEQYF
. TRBJ2-2 TRBV7-3 TRBD1 TGTGCCAGCAGCTTTCAGGGGGCCACCGGGGAGCTGTTTTTT CASSFQGATGELFF